The T cell receptor (beta chain) described here comes from a study of chronic HIV infection and antiretroviral therapy. MiXCR, run by TCRdb on the 5' RACE reads, gives a single entry per CDR3 protein. Of some 37,000 distinct CDR3 sequences in the sample, 7% to 10% were seen once. Looked up from germline, CDR1 is MDHEN and CDR2 is SYDVKM. V lost 1 base and J lost 2, with 11 bases in between. CDR3 length: 15 residues. The chain couples TRBV28 to TRBJ2-5, with D possibly TRBD2 on 5 matching bases. Source material: peripheral blood. This clonotype originated in an adult who had HIV and had not received antiretroviral therapy, or was an uninfected healthy control (not recorded which). CDR3 nucleotides: TGTGCCAGCAGTTTATTGGAGGAGACGCAAGAGACCCAGTACTTC. It translates to CASSLLEETQETQYF.